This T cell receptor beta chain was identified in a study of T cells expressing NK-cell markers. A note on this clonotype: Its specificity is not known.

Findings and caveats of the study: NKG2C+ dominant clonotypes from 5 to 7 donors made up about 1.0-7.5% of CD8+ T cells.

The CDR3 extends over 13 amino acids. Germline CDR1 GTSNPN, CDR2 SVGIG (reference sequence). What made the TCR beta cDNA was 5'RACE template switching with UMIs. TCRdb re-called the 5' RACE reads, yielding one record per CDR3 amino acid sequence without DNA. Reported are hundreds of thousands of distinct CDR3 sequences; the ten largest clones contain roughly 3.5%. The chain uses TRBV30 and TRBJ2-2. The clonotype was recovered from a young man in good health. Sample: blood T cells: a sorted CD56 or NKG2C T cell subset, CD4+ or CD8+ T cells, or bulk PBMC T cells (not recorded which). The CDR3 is CAWSVQGSGELFF. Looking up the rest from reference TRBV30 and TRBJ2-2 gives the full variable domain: SQTIHQWPATLVQPVGSPLSLECTVEGTSNPNLYWYRQAAGRGLQLLFYSVGIGQISSEVPQNLSASRPQDRQFILSSKKLLLSDSGFYLCAWSVQGSGELFFGEGSRLTVL.